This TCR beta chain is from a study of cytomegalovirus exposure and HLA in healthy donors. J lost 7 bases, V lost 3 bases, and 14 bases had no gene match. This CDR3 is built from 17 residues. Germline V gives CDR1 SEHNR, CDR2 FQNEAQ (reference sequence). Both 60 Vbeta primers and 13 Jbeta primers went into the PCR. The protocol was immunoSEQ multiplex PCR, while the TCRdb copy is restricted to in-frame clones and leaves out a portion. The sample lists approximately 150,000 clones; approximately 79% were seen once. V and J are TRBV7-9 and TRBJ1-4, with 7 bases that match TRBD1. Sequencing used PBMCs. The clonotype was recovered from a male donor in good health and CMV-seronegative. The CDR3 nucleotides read TGTGCCAGCAGCTTTAGCGAGACAGGGCGGTTCGGTGAAAAACTGTTTTTT. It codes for CASSFSETGRFGEKLFF.